The 3 T cell receptor beta chains below come from one sample, sequenced in a study of blood T cells in healthy people across ages. A J-beta primer mix and a sample-barcoded 5' primer were used in a second PCR of roughly 6 to 12 cycles. One entry per CDR3 protein results from TCRdb running MiXCR on the 5' RACE reads. The repertoire includes about 1.4 million distinct CDR3 sequences, approximately 63% of them detected once, and 5% to 7% sits in the top ten. The source material was blood. These receptors originate from a man between 18 and 35 years old in good health.

This chain connects TRBV10-3 to TRBJ2-1; TRBD2 matches 8 bases. Germline CDR1 is ENHRY and CDR2 is SYGVKD. The CDR3 extends over 13 amino acids. J was trimmed by 7 bases and V by 3 bases; bases with no gene match: 2. The CDR3 bases are TGTGCCATCAGTGATAGCGGGAATAATGAGCAGTTCTTC. It encodes CAISDSGNNEQFF.

The chain couples TRBV3-1 to TRBJ2-3; D is perhaps TRBD2 (6 bases). This CDR3 comprises 15 residues. Trimming pared 3 bases from V and 0 bases from J, leaving 10 bases between. CDR1 and CDR2 from the germline V gene are LGHDT and YNNKEL (reference sequence). The CDR3 nucleotides read TGTGCCAGCAGCCAGTCCGGGACTAGCACAGATACGCAGTATTTT. This encodes CASSQSGTSTDTQYF.

The sample holds one count of this clonotype. This sequence joins TRBV27 and TRBJ2-3; 11 nucleotides match TRBD2. The CDR3 extends over 14 amino acids. The V gene end was trimmed by 8 bases and the J gene end by 5 bases; junction bases not matched to a gene: 6. Per germline, CDR1 MNHEY and CDR2 SMNVEV (reference sequence). This chain's CDR3 is CASHSGGAGDTQYF. The DNA of the CDR3 is TGTGCCAGCCATAGCGGGGGGGCAGGAGATACGCAGTATTTT.